This is a list of T cell receptor beta chains from one sample in a study of T cell responses to AZD1222 COVID-19 vaccine. Using immunoSEQ multiplex PCR, the repertoire was profiled, and TCRdb retains in-frame clones only, with some absent. This sample has more than 140,000 clones, with approximately 90% found just once. Sequencing was performed on peripheral blood, taken on day 0 of MenACWY control vaccination. These receptors were collected from an adult in good health. Each CDR3 is given with its conserved first and last residue. The order of the fields is V gene, D gene, J gene, clone size, CDR3 protein, CDR3 DNA. D genes are given only for firm matches. For some rows the clone size is stated as once, few or many, or as a class when expanded; others skip it.

TRBV7-9	.	TRBJ2-2	.	CASSSYARSGSSTTGELFF	TGTGCCAGCAGCTCATACGCTCGTTCGGGATCCTCGACTACGGGGGAGCTGTTTTTT
TRBV5-8	.	TRBJ1-1	.	CASSLMSYGEAFF	TGTGCCAGCAGCTTGATGTCGTATGGTGAAGCTTTCTTT
TRBV3-1/TRBV3-2	TRBD1	TRBJ1-6	.	CASSQVAGGSPLHF	TGTGCCAGCAGCCAAGTGGCAGGGGGCTCACCCCTCCACTTT
TRBV11-3	TRBD2	TRBJ2-2	.	CASSSGLAGITGELFF	TGTGCCAGCAGCTCCGGACTAGCGGGAATCACCGGGGAGCTGTTTTTT
TRBV7-8	.	TRBJ1-6	.	CASSPLVGFGSPLHF	TGTGCCAGCAGCCCCCTAGTAGGGTTCGGGTCACCCCTCCACTTT
TRBV30	.	TRBJ2-7	.	CAWSGGQDEQYF	TGTGCCTGGAGTGGGGGACAAGACGAGCAGTACTTC
TRBV20-1	.	TRBJ1-5	.	CSASDSNNQPQHF	TGCAGTGCTAGTGACAGTAACAATCAGCCCCAGCATTTT
TRBV4-3	TRBD1	TRBJ1-2	.	CASSQVGQGGYTF	TGCGCCAGCAGCCAAGTTGGACAGGGGGGCTACACCTTC
TRBV29-1	TRBD2	TRBJ2-3	.	CSAENGGATDTQYF	TGCAGCGCCGAGAACGGGGGGGCAACAGATACGCAGTATTTT
TRBV3-1/TRBV3-2	.	TRBJ2-3	.	CASSPLTRTDTQYF	TGTGCCAGCAGCCCATTAACTCGCACAGATACGCAGTATTTT
TRBV9	.	TRBJ2-5	few	CASSAQGSGMETQYF	TGTGCCAGCAGCGCACAGGGTTCTGGGATGGAGACCCAGTACTTC
TRBV6-2/TRBV6-3	.	TRBJ1-5	.	CASSWAESEGGNQPQHF	TGTGCCAGCAGTTGGGCAGAATCGGAGGGGGGCAATCAGCCCCAGCATTTT
TRBV29-1	.	TRBJ2-1	.	CSVDRNSAFSGEQFF	TGCAGCGTTGACCGAAATTCGGCCTTCTCGGGGGAGCAGTTCTTC
TRBV7-9	.	TRBJ2-4	.	CASSPLIGSLNIQYF	TGTGCCAGCAGCCCTCTTATCGGGTCCTTGAACATTCAGTACTTC
TRBV2	.	TRBJ2-5	.	CASRLGETQYF	TGTGCCAGCAGACTAGGGGAGACCCAGTACTTC
TRBV11-2	TRBD1	TRBJ1-4	.	CASSYRQGAATTNEKLFF	TGTGCCAGCAGCTACCGACAGGGGGCCGCCACAACTAATGAAAAACTGTTTTTT
TRBV6-5	.	TRBJ1-1	.	CASAPGWYTEAFF	TGTGCCAGCGCCCCAGGGTGGTACACTGAAGCTTTTTTT
TRBV11-2	TRBD2	TRBJ2-3	.	CASSSDELAGVGDTQYF	TGTGCCAGCAGCTCCGATGAACTAGCGGGAGTTGGAGATACGCAGTATTTT
TRBV5-1	TRBD2	TRBJ2-1	.	CASSLVPSGGTYNEQFF	TGCGCCAGCAGCTTGGTGCCTAGCGGGGGGACCTACAATGAGCAGTTCTTC
TRBV6-5	.	TRBJ1-2	.	CASSSWTNQGYTF	TGTGCCAGCAGTTCATGGACAAACCAAGGCTACACCTTC
TRBV9	.	TRBJ2-7	.	CASSVGRGGLYEQYF	TGTGCCAGCAGCGTAGGAAGGGGCGGATTGTACGAGCAGTACTTC
TRBV6-5	TRBD1	TRBJ1-2	.	CASVRTGDYGYTF	TGTGCCAGCGTCCGGACAGGGGACTATGGCTACACCTTC